These 32 T cell receptor beta chains share one sample of origin, sequenced in a study of blood T cells in healthy people across ages. PCR was performed a second time for about 6 to 12 cycles using a sample-barcoded 5' primer and a J-beta primer mix. TCRdb itself ran the 5' RACE reads through MiXCR, one entry per CDR3 protein. The table lists around 1,100,000 distinct CDR3 sequences, under 40% of them singletons, with about 12% in the top ten. Specimen: blood. All receptors derive from a man younger than 30 in good health.

The gene calls are TRBV24-1 and TRBJ2-1; D is ambiguous. The germline gives CDR1 KGHDR, CDR2 SFDVKD. V was shortened by 0 bases and J by 6 bases, with 11 bases between the two germline ends. CDR3 length: 15 amino acids. This CDR3 is CATSDLAATGNEQFF. In nucleotides, the CDR3 is TGTGCCACCAGTGATTTGGCGGCTACTGGCAATGAGCAGTTCTTC.

The V gene is TRBV10-3, the J gene TRBJ1-4; perhaps TRBD1 as D (5 bases). Per the germline V gene, CDR1 is ENHRY and CDR2 is SYGVKD. The CDR3 is made up of 15 amino acids. Trimming left V 0 bases short and J 9 bases short, with 14 bases between. The CDR3 spells CAISESEGRGKKLFF. In nucleotides, the CDR3 is TGTGCCATCAGTGAGTCGGAGGGGAGAGGGAAAAAACTGTTTTTT.

The rearrangement links TRBV20-1 to TRBJ1-5, with D perhaps matching TRBD1 (6 bases). Per the germline V gene, CDR1 is DFQATT and CDR2 is SNEGSKA (reference sequence). Trimming took 4 bases from V and 3 from J, leaving 16 bases between them. The CDR3 extends over 15 amino acids. As DNA, the CDR3 is TGCAGTGCTAATCCCTACAGGGAACCCAATCAGCCCCAGCATTTT. Translated, it gives CSANPYREPNQPQHF.

J is TRBJ2-7 and V is TRBV6-5, with D perhaps given as TRBD1 or TRBD2 (5 bases each). The CDR3 contains 15 residues. Germline loops: CDR1 MNHEY, CDR2 SVGAGI. The germline V and J ends were trimmed by 7 bases and 4 bases, with 20 bases remaining between them. CDR3 amino acids: CASNHRDRGRYEQYF. The CDR3 bases are TGTGCCAGCAATCACCGGGACCGCGGTAGGTACGAGCAGTACTTC.

The genes are TRBV7-9 and TRBJ2-1, with 12 bases fitting TRBD2. The germline CDR1 and CDR2 sequences are SEHNR and FQNEAQ (reference sequence). The CDR3 extends over 15 amino acids. V lost 4 bases and J lost 9; bases outside the gene matches: 7. The CDR3, as DNA: TGTGCCAGCAGCTCACTACTAGCGGGGGGCGGTGAGCAGTTCTTC. As protein: CASSSLLAGGGEQFF. The full variable domain, its missing parts supplied by reference TRBV7-9 and TRBJ2-1, is DTGVSQNPRHKITKRGQNVTFRCDPISEHNRLYWYRQTLGQGPEFLTYFQNEAQLEKSRLLSDRFSAERPKGSFSTLEIQRTEQGDSAMYLCASSSLLAGGGEQFFGPGTRLTVL.

The chain carries TRBV20-1 and TRBJ1-1, with 8 bases matching TRBD1. The V and J ends lost 5 bases and 8 bases, in that order; junction bases with no gene match: 19. Germline V gene lookup returns CDR1 DFQATT and CDR2 SNEGSKA (reference sequence). The CDR3 is 16 amino acids. The CDR3 sequence: CSALTAGGATRSEAFF. The CDR3 DNA follows: TGCAGTGCTCTAACGGCAGGGGGCGCCACGAGGTCCGAAGCTTTCTTT.

This clonotype was seen a few times. This chain joins TRBV6-6 and TRBJ1-2; 7 nucleotides line up with TRBD1. The CDR3 contains 16 residues. V lost 2 bases and J lost 6; bases outside the gene matches: 12. Germline values: CDR1 MNHNY, CDR2 SVGAGI (reference sequence). The CDR3 is CASSYPRRGRGDGYTF. For the CDR3, the DNA is TGTGCCAGCAGTTACCCTAGAAGGGGGCGCGGAGATGGCTACACCTTC.

This clonotype showed up just a few times. The chain employs TRBV29-1 and TRBJ2-5, with TRBD1 matching 9 bases. The germline CDR1 and CDR2 sequences are SQVTM and ANQGSEA. V lost 3 bases, J lost 11 bases, and 16 bases stayed unmatched. The CDR3 contains 15 residues. The CDR3 is CSVDLGDRVYNEQYF. The DNA of the CDR3 is TGCAGCGTTGATTTGGGGGACAGGGTCTACAATGAGCAGTACTTC. Filled out from reference TRBV29-1 and TRBJ2-5, the complete variable domain reads SAVISQKPSRDICQRGTSLTIQCQVDSQVTMMFWYRQQPGQSLTLIATANQGSEATYESGFVIDKFPISRPNLTFSTLTVSNMSPEDSSIYLCSVDLGDRVYNEQYFGPGTRLLVL.

This chain links TRBV6-2 or TRBV6-3 with TRBJ2-4; tentatively, D is TRBD2 (5 bases). Per the germline V gene, CDR1 is MNHEY and CDR2 is SVGEGT. The CDR3 runs to 16 residues. Trimming took 2 bases from V and 6 from J, leaving 17 bases between them. The CDR3 region is CASSYRGSPELNIQYF. The CDR3 nucleotides read TGTGCCAGCAGTTACAGAGGGAGCCCAGAGCTAAACATTCAGTACTTC.

About this clonotype: Relative to the germline gene, one junction end is altered; a read error may explain this. The rearrangement uses TRBV7-2 and TRBJ2-1; no clear D gene. Germline values: CDR1 SGHTA, CDR2 FQGNSA. The CDR3 consists of 10 residues. The DNA for the CDR3 is TGTGTCAGCAGCTTAGATGGGCAGTTCTTC. It encodes CVSSLDGQFF.

J is TRBJ2-7 and V is TRBV7-4; 7 bases are shared with TRBD1. This CDR3 has 14 amino acids. V was pared by 2 bases and J by 7 bases, with 8 bases of the junction left unmatched. Germline CDR1 is SGHVT and CDR2 is SQSDAQ. CDR3 DNA: TGTGCCAGCAGCTTACACAGGGGAAATAATGAGCAGTACTTC. It specifies CASSLHRGNNEQYF.

The CDR3 loop is CASSPGSGHNEQFF. In DNA form, the CDR3 reads TGTGCCAGCAGCCCAGGATCGGGGCACAATGAGCAGTTCTTC. This chain links TRBV7-9 with TRBJ2-1; perhaps D is TRBD1 or TRBD2 (5 bases each). Germline assignment: CDR1 SEHNR and CDR2 FQNEAQ (reference sequence). V was clipped by 5 bases and J by 5 bases, with 13 bases between them. The CDR3 spans 14 residues.

This clonotype was seen a few times. This chain connects TRBV5-5 to TRBJ2-5; D is unresolved. The germline V gene encodes CDR1 SGHKS and CDR2 YYEKEE (reference sequence). Trimming pared 0 bases from V and 1 base from J, leaving 7 bases between. This CDR3 contains 14 residues. The CDR3 DNA follows: TGTGCCAGCAGCTTGGAGACCCTCCAAGAGACCCAGTACTTC. This sequence encodes CASSLETLQETQYF.

This clonotype was observed a few times. The rearrangement links TRBV6-2 or TRBV6-3 to TRBJ2-3; tentative D call: TRBD2 (5 bases). The CDR3 is 16 residues long. V lost 6 bases and J 2 bases, leaving 18 bases between the germline ends. Germline CDR1 reads MNHEY; CDR2 reads SVGEGT. The CDR3 here is CASSLTLGIITDTQYF. DNA of the CDR3: TGTGCCAGCAGCCTTACACTAGGCATAATCACAGATACGCAGTATTTT.

This rearrangement joins TRBV12-3 or TRBV12-4 to TRBJ1-2, with D maybe TRBD1 (5 bases). V was trimmed by 6 bases and J by 5 bases, leaving 16 bases between them. This CDR3 contains 14 residues. CDR3 residues: CASSRRPGGYGYTF. The CDR3 DNA is TGTGCCAGCAGCCGTAGGCCCGGGGGTTATGGCTACACCTTC.

The V call is TRBV7-2, the J call TRBJ1-1; TRBD1 matches 10 bases. Trimming at V came to 2 bases and at J to 7 bases, leaving 7 bases not matched to a gene. CDR1 and CDR2 (germline): SGHTA, FQGNSA. CDR3 length equals 15 residues. CDR3 DNA sequence: TGTGCCAGCAGCTTAACCGTTTGGACAGGGGGTGAAGCTTTCTTT. Amino acid sequence: CASSLTVWTGGEAFF.

The chain uses TRBV2 and TRBJ1-2, with D perhaps matching TRBD1 (6 bases). The V gene's germline CDR1 is SNHLY and CDR2 FYNNEI. CDR3 length: 10 amino acids. With 11 bases removed from V and 7 bases from J, the gap between germline ends came to 11 bases. Here the CDR3 reads CASEGVGYTF. The CDR3 DNA reads as TGTGCCTCAGAGGGGGTTGGCTACACCTTC. Supplemented by reference TRBV2 and TRBJ1-2, the full variable domain reads EPEVTQTPSHQVTQMGQEVILRCVPISNHLYFYWYRQILGQKVEFLVSFYNNEISEKSEIFDDQFSVERPDGSNFTLKIRSTKLEDSAMYFCASEGVGYTFGSGTRLTVV.

The rearrangement uses TRBV20-1 and TRBJ2-7, with 7 bases matching TRBD1. The V gene end was trimmed by 3 bases and the J gene end by 7 bases; junction bases not matched to a gene: 18. This CDR3 has 16 residues. Germline V gene lookup returns CDR1 DFQATT and CDR2 SNEGSKA (reference sequence). The DNA of the CDR3 is TGCAGTGCTAGGGACCTACAGGGGCCGTCCTACAATGAGCAGTACTTC. It specifies CSARDLQGPSYNEQYF.

J is TRBJ2-5 and V is TRBV30, with TRBD2 as a possible D gene (6 bases). The germline CDR1 and CDR2 sequences are GTSNPN and SVGIG (reference sequence). This CDR3 has 14 residues. V was cut by 0 bases and J by 4 bases, with 12 bases left in between. The CDR3 region is CAWSVGRRLETQYF. The CDR3 DNA follows: TGTGCCTGGAGTGTGGGGAGGCGGTTAGAGACCCAGTACTTC.

The genes are TRBV5-1 and TRBJ1-2; D remains ambiguous. Germline V gene data show CDR1 as SGHRS and CDR2 as YFSETQ. Trimming cost V 4 bases and J 4 bases, with 14 bases left between them. CDR3 length: 14 residues. The CDR3 DNA follows: TGCGCCAGCAGCAGAGGAATCGAAGGCTATGGCTACACCTTC. It codes for CASSRGIEGYGYTF.

J is TRBJ2-2 and V is TRBV2, with D maybe TRBD1 (5 bases). This CDR3 has 13 amino acids. Trimming cost V 4 bases and J 7 bases, with 10 bases left between them. CDR1 SNHLY and CDR2 FYNNEI come from the germline V gene. The DNA of the CDR3 is TGTGCCAGCAGTGTCGACAGCTACGGGGAGCTGTTTTTT. Amino acids: CASSVDSYGELFF. Together with reference TRBV2 and TRBJ2-2, the CDR3 gives the full variable domain: EPEVTQTPSHQVTQMGQEVILRCVPISNHLYFYWYRQILGQKVEFLVSFYNNEISEKSEIFDDQFSVERPDGSNFTLKIRSTKLEDSAMYFCASSVDSYGELFFGEGSRLTVL.

This clonotype was seen a handful of times. The chain has TRBV12-5 and TRBJ2-1, with unresolved D. This CDR3 is built from 11 residues. CDR1 LGHNT and CDR2 FRNRAP come from the germline V gene. Between the trimmed V and J ends, which lost 3 bases and 7 bases, there was a span of 4 bases. The CDR3 sequence: CASGFSNEQFF. DNA for the CDR3: TGTGCTAGTGGTTTTAGTAATGAGCAGTTCTTC.

J is TRBJ1-3 and V is TRBV12-3 or TRBV12-4; unclear D gene. CDR3 length: 10 amino acids. Deletions cut 5 bases from V and 6 bases from J, with 2 bases between. In nucleotides, the CDR3 is TGTGCCAGCAGTATAAACACCATATATTTT. Its protein is CASSINTIYF.

The V gene is TRBV3-1, the J gene TRBJ2-7; D is unclear. Trimming took off 1 base at V and 5 bases at J, with 6 bases between the two ends. This CDR3 comprises 12 residues. Per the germline V gene, CDR1 is LGHDT and CDR2 is YNNKEL (reference sequence). CDR3 loop: CASSQGLNEQYF. The CDR3 DNA reads TGTGCCAGCAGCCAAGGACTGAACGAGCAGTACTTC.

The V gene is TRBV6-2 or TRBV6-3, the J gene TRBJ2-7, with D unclear. CDR1 and CDR2 (germline): MNHEY, SVGEGT. The CDR3 consists of 12 residues. Between the trimmed V and J ends, which lost 0 bases and 3 bases, there was a span of 3 bases. CDR3 in DNA: TGTGCCAGCAGTTACTCGAACTACGAGCAGTACTTC. Translated, it gives CASSYSNYEQYF.

The count of this clonotype is one. Just one base apart from a much larger clone, this may be a read error. This sequence joins TRBV4-2 and TRBJ2-1; D remains ambiguous. Trimming shortened V by 2 bases and J by 10 bases, and 18 bases separated the two germline ends. The CDR3 extends over 15 amino acids. The V gene's germline CDR1 is LGHNA and CDR2 YNFKEQ. This CDR3 is CASSQSAIGYYEQFF. CDR3 nucleotide sequence: TGTGCCAGCAGCCAATCCGCCATCGGGTACTACGAGCAGTTCTTC.

The chain has TRBV6-2 or TRBV6-3 and TRBJ2-5, with D perhaps matching TRBD1 (5 bases). V was shortened by 2 bases and J by 11 bases, with 15 bases between the two germline ends. Germline CDR1 MNHEY, CDR2 SVGEGT. The length of the CDR3 is 13 residues. CDR3 bases: TGTGCCAGCAGTTACAGGGGATCCGATGAGCAGTACTTC. This sequence encodes CASSYRGSDEQYF.

The chain combines TRBV12-3 or TRBV12-4 with TRBJ2-4; the D is unclear. Trimming stripped 5 bases from V and 6 bases from J, with 11 bases between. The CDR3 covers 13 residues. CDR3 residues: CASSLHSRNIQYF. CDR3 DNA sequence: TGTGCCAGCAGTCTCCACAGCCGAAACATTCAGTACTTC.

The rearrangement uses TRBV7-2 and TRBJ1-1; 8 nucleotides agree with TRBD1. J gave up 3 bases and V 6 bases, and 6 bases lay outside the gene matches. Germline assignment: CDR1 SGHTA and CDR2 FQGNSA. There are 14 residues in the CDR3. In DNA form, the CDR3 reads TGTGCCAGCAGGCAAGGACAGGGAGACACTGAAGCTTTCTTT. Translating it yields CASRQGQGDTEAFF.

This clonotype appeared a single time. The genes are TRBV12-3 or TRBV12-4 and TRBJ2-4; TRBD1 agrees at 9 bases. J lost 7 bases, V lost 6 bases, and 13 bases had no gene match. The CDR3 runs to 16 residues. The CDR3 protein is CASSYRGPKRANIQYF. CDR3 coding DNA: TGTGCCAGCAGCTACAGGGGGCCTAAGAGGGCGAACATTCAGTACTTC.

The table lists this clonotype with many counts. This sequence joins TRBV20-1 and TRBJ1-2, with TRBD1 matching over 8 bases. Trimming took 5 bases from V and 10 from J; bases not matched to a gene: 12. The CDR3 totals 13 residues. Germline CDR1 is DFQATT and CDR2 is SNEGSKA (reference sequence). CDR3 nucleotide sequence: TGCAGTGCTGTTCGGACAGGGCGTTCTGACTACACCTTC. It encodes CSAVRTGRSDYTF.

This clonotype was counted many times. This sequence joins TRBV10-3 and TRBJ1-2; 8 bases fit TRBD1. Germline V lookup: CDR1 ENHRY, CDR2 SYGVKD. After removal of 0 bases from V and 4 bases from J, the junction contained 4 bases not matched to a gene. The CDR3 loop spans 15 amino acids. The CDR3: CAISESDREIYGYTF. The CDR3 nucleotides read TGTGCCATCAGTGAGTCGGACAGGGAGATCTATGGCTACACCTTC.